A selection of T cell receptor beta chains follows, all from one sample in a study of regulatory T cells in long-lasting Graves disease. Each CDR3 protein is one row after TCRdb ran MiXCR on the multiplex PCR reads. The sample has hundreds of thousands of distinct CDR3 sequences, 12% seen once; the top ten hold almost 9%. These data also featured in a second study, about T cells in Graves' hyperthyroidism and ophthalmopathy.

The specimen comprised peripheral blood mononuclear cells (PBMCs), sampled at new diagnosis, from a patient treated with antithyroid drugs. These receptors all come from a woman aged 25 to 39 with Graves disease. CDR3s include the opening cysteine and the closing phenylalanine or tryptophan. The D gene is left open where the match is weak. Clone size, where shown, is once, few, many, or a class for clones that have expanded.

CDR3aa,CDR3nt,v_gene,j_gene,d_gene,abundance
CASSRLAGEGEQFF,TGTGCCAGCAGCCGACTAGCGGGAGAAGGTGAGCAGTTCTTC,TRBV4-2,TRBJ2-1,TRBD2,few
CAWSVGEDQPQHF,TGTGCCTGGTCCGTCGGGGAAGATCAGCCCCAGCATTTT,TRBV30,TRBJ1-5,-,many
CASSVGTVNEKLFF,TGTGCCAGCAGCGTCGGGACAGTTAATGAAAAACTGTTTTTT,TRBV9,TRBJ1-4,TRBD1,many
CASSVEGIAGGSTDTQYF,TGTGCCAGCAGCGTAGAGGGTATAGCGGGAGGATCAACAGATACGCAGTATTTT,TRBV9,TRBJ2-3,TRBD2,-
CASSLDNQPQHF,TGTGCCAGCAGCTTAGACAATCAGCCCCAGCATTTT,TRBV7-9,TRBJ1-5,-,many
CASSMTGDQPQHF,TGTGCCAGCAGCATGACAGGGGATCAGCCCCAGCATTTT,TRBV9,TRBJ1-5,TRBD1,many
CASSLPTRETQYF,TGTGCCAGCAGTCTACCCACTAGGGAGACCCAGTACTTC,TRBV12-3/TRBV12-4,TRBJ2-5,-,many
CASAERETQYF,TGTGCTAGTGCCGAACGCGAGACCCAGTACTTC,TRBV12-5,TRBJ2-5,-,many
CASSLPGTSVEQYF,TGTGCCAGCAGCTTGCCCGGGACTAGTGTCGAGCAGTACTTC,TRBV11-2,TRBJ2-7,TRBD2,many
CASSLWAYDTQYF,TGTGCCAGCAGCTTGTGGGCTTACGATACGCAGTATTTT,TRBV5-5,TRBJ2-3,-,-
CASSLVGGGLHEQYF,TGTGCCAGCAGCTTAGTAGGGGGCGGCCTTCACGAGCAGTACTTC,TRBV7-2,TRBJ2-7,TRBD1,-
CATNAGTGGVVGYTF,TGTGCCACTAACGCCGGAACAGGGGGGGTAGTTGGCTACACCTTC,TRBV6-1,TRBJ1-2,TRBD1,once
CASSEPTGTGNSEAFF,TGTGCCAGCAGCGAGCCAACCGGGACAGGGAACTCTGAAGCTTTCTTT,TRBV4-2,TRBJ1-1,TRBD1,few
CASSLLGLAGVGHEQYF,TGTGCCAGCAGTCTCCTGGGACTAGCGGGAGTAGGTCACGAGCAGTACTTC,TRBV28,TRBJ2-7,TRBD2,once
CSTRSSRYEGYTF,TGCAGCACGCGTTCAAGCAGGTATGAAGGCTACACCTTC,TRBV29-1,TRBJ1-2,-,-
CASSDRRGSGADTQYF,TGTGCCAGCAGTGACCGTCGCGGGAGTGGGGCAGATACGCAGTATTTT,TRBV6-2/TRBV6-3,TRBJ2-3,TRBD2,-
CASSWDRDMGEQYF,TGTGCCAGCAGCTGGGACAGGGATATGGGCGAGCAGTACTTC,TRBV11-1,TRBJ2-7,TRBD1,many
CASNTGPGWQPQHF,TGTGCCAGCAACACCGGACCCGGGTGGCAGCCCCAGCATTTT,TRBV28,TRBJ1-5,-,many
CATSGGAGYEKLFF,TGTGCCACCAGCGGAGGGGCAGGGTATGAAAAACTGTTTTTT,TRBV15,TRBJ1-4,-,few
CASSSSGYGYTF,TGTGCCAGCAGCTCGTCAGGCTATGGCTACACCTTC,TRBV7-9,TRBJ1-2,-,-
CASSYTGPNSNQPQHF,TGTGCCAGCAGCTATACGGGTCCCAATAGCAATCAGCCCCAGCATTTT,TRBV11-2,TRBJ1-5,-,-